The present TCR beta chain was sequenced within a study of cytomegalovirus exposure and HLA in healthy donors. Study-wide points: In a later analysis, a genetic analysis reported fewer productive-TCR N-insertions in an Asian-associated ancestry cluster than the cohort average. After further analysis at a later stage, 17,000 or so TCR beta sequences were associated with HLA alleles at 0.05 false discovery rate.

A multiplex PCR was run with 60 Vbeta primers and 13 Jbeta primers. Authors' methods: A later analysis tallied approximately 78 million unique TCR beta chains, around 11 million of them shared. Some clones are missing from TCRdb's copy, which holds only in-frame ones; the method was immunoSEQ multiplex PCR. V and J calls and clone size are copied from that table; D and trimming were computed from the DNA. The sample records about 160,000 clones, roughly 80% being singletons. Of note for this clone: Its specificity is not known.

This TCR was sampled from a male donor in good health and CMV-seropositive. Sequencing used PBMCs.

The CDR3 loop reads CASSKENSGVKNIQYF. The CDR3 DNA follows: TGCGCCAGCAGCAAGGAAAATAGCGGGGTCAAAAACATTCAGTACTTC. The chain carries TRBV5-1 and TRBJ2-4, with 8 bases matching TRBD2. This CDR3 region has 16 residues. Losses at the gene ends were 4 bases for V and 3 bases for J; bases not matched to a gene: 9. CDR1 is SGHRS and CDR2 is YFSETQ in the germline V gene.